This is a list of T cell receptor beta chains from one sample in a study of T cell responses to AZD1222 COVID-19 vaccine. Produced via immunoSEQ multiplex PCR; TCRdb's table is partial and in-frame only. This table holds approximately 120,000 clones, 85% found once. The sample in question was peripheral blood, obtained 28 days after the second AZD1222 dose. Every receptor here comes from an adult who received the AZD1222 COVID-19 vaccine. The CDR3 runs from the conserved cysteine through the conserved F or W. The D gene is left open where the match is weak. Clone size is stated in some rows and not others, as once, few, many or a class when expanded.

abundance	j_gene	v_gene	d_gene	CDR3aa	CDR3nt
once	TRBJ2-7	TRBV19	.	CASSPGFNEQYF	TGTGCCAGTAGCCCGGGGTTTAACGAGCAGTACTTC
.	TRBJ2-3	TRBV11-3	TRBD2	CASSRLAGPTDTQYF	TGTGCCAGCAGTCGACTAGCGGGGCCCACAGATACGCAGTATTTT
.	TRBJ2-7	TRBV4-1	.	CASSQAPNLDSLEQYF	TGCGCCAGCAGCCAAGCCCCTAACCTTGACAGCCTCGAGCAGTACTTC
.	TRBJ2-7	TRBV7-9	TRBD1	CASSKGDRNYEQYF	TGTGCCAGCAGCAAAGGGGACAGAAACTACGAGCAGTACTTC
.	TRBJ1-3	TRBV3-1/TRBV3-2	.	CASSQGTGGNTIYF	TGTGCCAGCAGCCAAGGTACAGGCGGAAACACCATATATTTT
.	TRBJ1-2	TRBV5-1	TRBD1	CASSGSTGDGYGYTF	TGCGCCAGCAGCGGGTCGACAGGGGACGGCTATGGCTACACCTTC
.	TRBJ1-5	TRBV5-6	TRBD1	CASSSGQGYSNQPQHF	TGTGCCAGCAGCTCGGGACAGGGTTATAGCAATCAGCCCCAGCATTTT
.	TRBJ1-1	TRBV7-9	.	CASSPPVNTEAFF	TGTGCCAGCAGCCCCCCGGTGAACACTGAAGCTTTCTTT
.	TRBJ2-2	TRBV7-9	.	CASSYRATNTGELFF	TGTGCCAGCAGCTATCGAGCCACCAACACCGGGGAGCTGTTTTTT
.	TRBJ2-1	TRBV4-3	.	CASSPSAGTFSYNEQFF	TGCGCCAGCAGCCCTTCCGCCGGCACATTCTCCTACAATGAGCAGTTCTTC
.	TRBJ1-1	TRBV15	.	CATSRDRLQAHTEAFF	TGTGCCACCAGCAGAGATCGGTTACAGGCCCACACTGAAGCTTTCTTT
.	TRBJ1-2	TRBV3-1/TRBV3-2	.	CASSPPLGRDYGYTF	TGTGCCAGCAGCCCCCCTCTGGGAAGGGACTATGGCTACACCTTC
.	TRBJ1-5	TRBV5-1	.	CASSLLGGQPQHF	TGCGCCAGCAGCTTGTTAGGTGGTCAGCCCCAGCATTTT
.	TRBJ1-3	TRBV6-5	TRBD1	CASSYSRGFSGNTIYF	TGTGCCAGCAGTTACTCCAGGGGGTTCTCTGGAAACACCATATATTTT
.	TRBJ1-6	TRBV7-2	.	CASRPPGESYNSPLHF	TGTGCCAGCAGACCCCCAGGGGAATCCTATAATTCACCCCTCCACTTT
.	TRBJ2-1	TRBV19	TRBD2	CASSITGLAGYEQFF	TGTGCCAGTAGTATAACGGGACTAGCGGGGTATGAGCAGTTCTTC
.	TRBJ2-3	TRBV5-5	.	CASSLSLTDTQYF	TGTGCCAGCAGCTTGTCCCTTACAGATACGCAGTATTTT
.	TRBJ1-5	TRBV19	.	CASSIQGQGNQPQHF	TGTGCCAGTAGTATTCAGGGGCAAGGCAATCAGCCCCAGCATTTT
once	TRBJ1-1	TRBV27	TRBD1	CASSLKTGGNTEAFF	TGTGCCAGCAGTTTAAAGACAGGGGGCAACACTGAAGCTTTCTTT
.	TRBJ1-1	TRBV19	.	CASRVEGGSTEAFF	TGTGCCAGTAGGGTAGAGGGTGGGAGCACTGAAGCTTTCTTT
.	TRBJ1-2	TRBV18	TRBD1	CASSPAPTGGNYGYTF	TGTGCCAGCTCACCGGCTCCGACAGGGGGTAACTATGGCTACACCTTC
once	TRBJ1-2	TRBV4-3	TRBD1	CASSQDTGVVGYTF	TGCGCCAGCAGCCAAGACACAGGGGTGGTTGGCTACACCTTC
.	TRBJ2-5	TRBV19	TRBD1	CASRDRGREETQYF	TGTGCCAGTAGGGACAGGGGGAGGGAAGAGACCCAGTACTTC
.	TRBJ1-1	TRBV29-1	TRBD1	CSPTRQGLGNTEAFF	TGCAGCCCGACCCGACAGGGGTTGGGGAACACTGAAGCTTTCTTT
.	TRBJ1-3	TRBV5-5	.	CASSLGPAASGNTIYF	TGTGCCAGCAGCTTGGGACCCGCGGCCTCCGGAAACACCATATATTTT
.	TRBJ2-1	TRBV6-5	TRBD2	CASSSAVSGGEQFF	TGTGCCAGCAGTTCCGCGGTAAGCGGGGGTGAGCAGTTCTTC
.	TRBJ2-7	TRBV24-1	.	CATSDPQGPGPYEQYF	TGTGCCACCAGTGATCCACAGGGCCCGGGACCTTACGAGCAGTACTTC
.	TRBJ1-1	TRBV7-2	.	CASSLGAVNTEAFF	TGTGCCAGCAGCTTAGGTGCGGTTAACACTGAAGCTTTCTTT
.	TRBJ1-4	TRBV27	.	CASSPLQGTGEKLFF	TGTGCCAGCAGTCCGTTGCAGGGGACGGGTGAAAAACTGTTTTTT
.	TRBJ1-4	TRBV7-9	TRBD1	CASKEGADEKLFF	TGTGCCAGCAAGGAGGGGGCGGATGAAAAACTGTTTTTT
.	TRBJ2-2	TRBV5-8	.	CASSLVGRGYTGELFF	TGTGCCAGCAGCTTGGTGGGCAGGGGTTACACCGGGGAGCTGTTTTTT
.	TRBJ2-7	TRBV27	TRBD1	CASSPPAGGEQYF	TGTGCCAGCAGTCCCCCTGCAGGGGGCGAGCAGTACTTC
.	TRBJ2-2	TRBV5-4	.	CASSLAAGELFF	TGTGCCAGCAGCTTGGCAGCCGGGGAGCTGTTTTTT
.	TRBJ1-2	TRBV28	.	CASSTTPWVYGYTF	TGTGCCAGCAGTACGACGCCTTGGGTCTATGGCTACACCTTC
.	TRBJ1-1	TRBV7-9	.	CASSFSSLNTEAFF	TGTGCCAGCAGCTTTTCTTCATTGAACACTGAAGCTTTCTTT
.	TRBJ1-5	TRBV6-6	.	CASSYFQDDSNQPQHF	TGTGCCAGCAGTTACTTCCAGGATGATAGCAATCAGCCCCAGCATTTT
.	TRBJ1-6	TRBV30	.	CAWNEGGGSPLHF	TGTGCCTGGAACGAAGGGGGTGGTTCACCCCTCCACTTT
.	TRBJ1-2	TRBV6-5	TRBD1	CASSYLDRFYGYTF	TGTGCCAGCAGTTACTTGGACAGGTTCTATGGCTACACCTTC
.	TRBJ2-1	TRBV7-2	.	CASSSSIYNEQFF	TGTGCCAGCAGCTCGAGCATTTACAATGAGCAGTTCTTC
.	TRBJ1-2	TRBV6-4	TRBD1	CASSGQGMHGYTF	TGTGCCAGCAGTGGACAGGGCATGCATGGCTACACCTTC